This is a list of T cell receptor beta chains from one sample in a study of T cells after yellow fever vaccination. TCRdb fed the 5' RACE reads into MiXCR, producing one record per CDR3 protein. The sample consists of around 350,000 distinct CDR3 sequences, approximately 10% of them appearing once. The material sequenced was PBMCs, taken on the day of the first yellow fever vaccination. These receptors came from a man younger than 30 who received the YFV17D yellow fever vaccine. The CDR3 runs from the conserved cysteine through the conserved F or W. D genes are given only for firm matches. Size values are once, few and many counts, or a class for expanded clones, and some rows have none.

DNA,CDR3,size,V,length,D,J
TGTGCCAGCAGCGTAGAAGGGGCTCCTGATTCACCCCTCCACTTT,CASSVEGAPDSPLHF,-,TRBV9,15,-,TRBJ1-6
TGTGCCAGCAGCCGCATAGCGGGCACCTACAATGAGCAGTTCTTC,CASSRIAGTYNEQFF,-,TRBV7-2,15,TRBD2,TRBJ2-1
TGTGCCAGCAGTCCCCATCGACAGGGGGCTAGCAATCAGCCCCAGCATTTT,CASSPHRQGASNQPQHF,many,TRBV28,17,TRBD1,TRBJ1-5
TGTGCCAGCAGCCCCTCCGGGTGGAATGAGCAGTTCTTC,CASSPSGWNEQFF,many,TRBV11-3,13,-,TRBJ2-1
TGCGCCAGCAGCAGGGGACTAGCGGGGGCCGGGGAGCTGTTTTTT,CASSRGLAGAGELFF,-,TRBV5-1,15,TRBD2,TRBJ2-2
TGTGCCAGCAGCTTGGAGCCCAGGGCATACGAGCAGTACTTC,CASSLEPRAYEQYF,-,TRBV5-6,14,-,TRBJ2-7
TGTGCCAGCAGCTTGGCGGCCTACGAGCAGTACTTC,CASSLAAYEQYF,many,TRBV7-2,12,-,TRBJ2-7
TGTGCCAGCAGCGTGGGGGCCGGGGCTCAAGAGACCCAGTACTTC,CASSVGAGAQETQYF,-,TRBV9,15,-,TRBJ2-5
TGTGCCAGCAGCCGACGAAGATTAACAGATACGCAGTATTTT,CASSRRRLTDTQYF,few,TRBV7-2,14,-,TRBJ2-3
TGTGCCAGCAGCAAGACAGGGTTTGCTGAAAAACTGTTTTTT,CASSKTGFAEKLFF,many,TRBV13,14,TRBD1,TRBJ1-4
TGTGCCAGCAGCGATCAGGGAGGATTGGTCGGTGAAAAACTGTTTTTT,CASSDQGGLVGEKLFF,many,TRBV21-1,16,-,TRBJ1-4
TGTGCCAGCAGTTTACCCGATTCGGGGGATACGCAGTATTTT,CASSLPDSGDTQYF,-,TRBV28,14,-,TRBJ2-3
TGTGCCACCAGTCGCGGGCCTTCTAGCACAGATACGCAGTATTTT,CATSRGPSSTDTQYF,-,TRBV24-1,15,-,TRBJ2-3
TGTGCCAGCAGCCTCCAAGGGGGGACTAAACAGTTCTTC,CASSLQGGTKQFF,-,TRBV14,13,-,TRBJ2-1
TGTGCCAGCAGCTTAGATCGAGATGAGGCAGATACGCAGTATTTT,CASSLDRDEADTQYF,few,TRBV13,15,-,TRBJ2-3
TGTGCTAGTGGTTGGACCCGGGACAGGTTCAACACCGGGGAGCTGTTTTTT,CASGWTRDRFNTGELFF,few,TRBV12-5,17,TRBD1,TRBJ2-2
TGTGCCAGTAAGAATAAGGGTGCTATCTACGAGCAGTACTTC,CASKNKGAIYEQYF,-,TRBV19,14,-,TRBJ2-7
TGCAGTGCTAGGGGGCAGGGCGGGTACACTGAAGCTTTCTTT,CSARGQGGYTEAFF,many,TRBV20-1,14,-,TRBJ1-1
TGTGCCAGCTCCACAGGGAGATCTGGTGAAAAACTGTTTTTT,CASSTGRSGEKLFF,few,TRBV6-1,14,-,TRBJ1-4
TGCGCCAGCAGCCAAGACTCGGGGGGTGTTTATGCGGATACGCAGTATTTT,CASSQDSGGVYADTQYF,once,TRBV4-3,17,TRBD2,TRBJ2-3
TGTGCCAGCAGCCCTCAGACGCGCCAGGCCCAGTACTTC,CASSPQTRQAQYF,-,TRBV7-2,13,-,TRBJ2-5
TGTGCCAGCAGCCAAAGAGGCGTTACTAGCACAGATACGCAGTATTTT,CASSQRGVTSTDTQYF,-,TRBV4-2,16,-,TRBJ2-3
TGTGCCAGCAGCCTTGGACCTGCTAACTATGGCTACACCTTC,CASSLGPANYGYTF,-,TRBV7-9,14,-,TRBJ1-2
TGCGCCAGCAGCTTGGTGATCGGGGGGTCTTGGAACACCGGGGAGCTGTTTTTT,CASSLVIGGSWNTGELFF,-,TRBV5-1,18,TRBD2,TRBJ2-2
TGCAGCGTAGGACAGGGGGTTCTCACCGGGGAGCTGTTTTTT,CSVGQGVLTGELFF,many,TRBV29-1,14,TRBD1,TRBJ2-2
TGCAGTGCTAGAGGGAGGGGTGGCGGCACTGAAGCTTTCTTT,CSARGRGGGTEAFF,few,TRBV20-1,14,-,TRBJ1-1
TGCAGCGCCCGTCTTTCTACAGGGGGCAGTGGTGAAAAACTGTTTTTT,CSARLSTGGSGEKLFF,few,TRBV29-1,16,TRBD1,TRBJ1-4
TGTGCCAGCAGCTTAGATCTCACTCCGAGGGGCACAGATACGCAGTATTTT,CASSLDLTPRGTDTQYF,few,TRBV11-2,17,-,TRBJ2-3
TGTGCCAGCAGCTTAAGATGGCATGAGCAGTTCTTC,CASSLRWHEQFF,few,TRBV13,12,-,TRBJ2-1
TGTGCCAGCAGCTTAGTAGCGGGGGGCCAAACCCACACCGGGGAGCTGTTTTTT,CASSLVAGGQTHTGELFF,-,TRBV7-6,18,TRBD2,TRBJ2-2
TGTGCCAGCAGTGAGAGTTGGAGCAATGAGCAGTTCTTC,CASSESWSNEQFF,many,TRBV2,13,-,TRBJ2-1
TGTGCCAGCAGCCAACGAAGTCGAGCTACTAATGAAAAACTGTTTTTT,CASSQRSRATNEKLFF,few,TRBV5-6,16,-,TRBJ1-4
TGTGCCTGGAGTGTTAGAGGGGGCGCCCAGCCCCAGCATTTT,CAWSVRGGAQPQHF,-,TRBV30,14,TRBD1,TRBJ1-5
TGCAGTGCTACGGCGGTGGTGGGGGTTTTGGGAGAGACCCAGTACTTC,CSATAVVGVLGETQYF,few,TRBV20-1,16,-,TRBJ2-5
TGCAGCGTTATTGAGGGTTCGGGGGGCGACTACAATGAGCAGTTCTTC,CSVIEGSGGDYNEQFF,-,TRBV29-1,16,-,TRBJ2-1
TGTGCCAGCAGTCAGACTGCTGTGGGGACCGGGGAGCTGTTTTTT,CASSQTAVGTGELFF,few,TRBV6-1,15,-,TRBJ2-2
TGTGCCAGCAGTTACTCAGGGAATGAGCAGTTCTTC,CASSYSGNEQFF,many,TRBV6-6,12,-,TRBJ2-1
TGTGCCAGCAGAAACCAAGGGTCCCTTAATGAAAAACTGTTTTTT,CASRNQGSLNEKLFF,-,TRBV12-3/TRBV12-4,15,-,TRBJ1-4
TGTGCCAGCAGCGCAGGGACAGCCTCTGGAAACACCATATATTTT,CASSAGTASGNTIYF,few,TRBV7-6,15,TRBD1,TRBJ1-3
TGCAGCGCACAGGAGGGGGATCAGCCCCAGCATTTT,CSAQEGDQPQHF,-,TRBV29-1,12,-,TRBJ1-5
TGCGCCAGCAGCCAAAGGGGGACATACGAGCAGTACTTC,CASSQRGTYEQYF,few,TRBV4-1,13,-,TRBJ2-7
TGTGCCAGCAGCGCGGGACAAGTCTACGAGCAGTACTTC,CASSAGQVYEQYF,few,TRBV7-9,13,-,TRBJ2-7
TGCGCCAGCAGCCAAGCTGGGGGGAACTCCTACGAGCAGTACTTC,CASSQAGGNSYEQYF,-,TRBV4-1,15,-,TRBJ2-7
TGTGCCAGCAGTTACTCGACGAGGCAGGGAAGCTACGAGCAGTACTTC,CASSYSTRQGSYEQYF,few,TRBV6-2/TRBV6-3,16,-,TRBJ2-7
TGCAGCGTCCAGGGCATGGGCGGCTCTGAAGCTTTCTTT,CSVQGMGGSEAFF,few,TRBV29-1,13,-,TRBJ1-1
TGTGCCAGCAGTTTCGGGTCAGGGAAATACAATGAGCAGTTCTTC,CASSFGSGKYNEQFF,-,TRBV28,15,-,TRBJ2-1
TGCGCCAGCAGCTGGAGGGACAGCGAAAATGAAAAACTGTTTTTT,CASSWRDSENEKLFF,few,TRBV5-1,15,TRBD1,TRBJ1-4
TGTGCCTCCAGCCGGCGGGGGGGCTCAGTCTCCTACAATGAGCAGTTCTTC,CASSRRGGSVSYNEQFF,-,TRBV3-1,17,TRBD2,TRBJ2-1
TGCAGTGCAGTTGGGTTAGCGGGGCCACCCGGGCCCAAAAACATTCAGTACTTC,CSAVGLAGPPGPKNIQYF,-,TRBV20-1,18,TRBD2,TRBJ2-4